This T cell receptor (beta chain) originates from a study of HIV-infected patients and healthy controls. No cell fractionation was done, so the repertoire covers all unsorted peripheral blood T cells. Alpha and beta constant-region primers primed reverse transcription of 400 to 650 ng RNA. Separate chain-specific third strand synthesis with multiplexing indices produced the alpha and beta libraries. TCRdb independently ran MiXCR on the 5' RACE reads; one entry per CDR3 protein. The sample lists 3,500 to 4,500 distinct CDR3 sequences; roughly 7.4% were seen once. V was trimmed by 0 bases and J by 4 bases, leaving 17 bases between them. This CDR3 comprises 17 residues. Germline V gene data show CDR1 as KGHSH and CDR2 as LQKENI. The table lists this clonotype with many counts.

The receptor comes from an adult with HIV infection. The sequences come from blood, collected before antiretroviral therapy. The chain links TRBV18 to TRBJ2-3; D is perhaps TRBD2 (6 bases). The CDR3 nucleotides are TGTGCCAGCTCACCACCGGGACCCCCTGGAGGGTCAGATACGCAGTATTTT. Translation: CASSPPGPPGGSDTQYF.